The rows below give T cell receptor beta chains drawn from one sample of a study of shared clonotypes between healthy human individuals. Clones were sequenced by immunoSEQ multiplex PCR, and TCRdb holds only the in-frame ones, with some missing. Altogether under 650,000 clones are present, 90% to 97% being singletons, with the ten largest covering roughly 0.06%. The sequenced sample was naive CD4+ T cells sorted from blood. Source of these receptors: a woman aged 25-40 years in good health. Each CDR3 is given with its conserved first and last residue. D genes are given only for firm matches. Only part of the rows carry a size: once, few, many, or a class if the clone is expanded.

v_call	clone_size	j_call	cdr3_length	d_call	cdr3_nt	cdr3_aa
TRBV6-5	NA	TRBJ1-3	15	NA	TGTGCCAGCAGTTACGGGCCGCTCTCTGGAAACACCATATATTTT	CASSYGPLSGNTIYF
TRBV5-1	NA	TRBJ2-7	15	NA	TGCGCCAGCAGCCCGACTACCCAAGGCCCCTACGAGCAGTACTTC	CASSPTTQGPYEQYF
TRBV28	NA	TRBJ2-7	14	NA	TGTGCCAGCAGTTTATGGCAGGGAGTGAGCGAGCAGTACTTC	CASSLWQGVSEQYF
TRBV11-2	NA	TRBJ2-6	14	NA	TGTGCCAGCAGCTTGATCTCTGGGGCCAACGTCCTGACTTTC	CASSLISGANVLTF
TRBV5-1	NA	TRBJ2-6	15	NA	TGCGCCAGCAGCTTGGGGAGCTCTGGGGCCAACGTCCTGACTTTC	CASSLGSSGANVLTF
TRBV5-1	NA	TRBJ1-1	13	NA	TGCGCCAGCAGCGGTAGGGGTGGCACTGAAGCTTTCTTT	CASSGRGGTEAFF
TRBV10-1	once	TRBJ1-5	19	NA	TGCGCCAGCAGTGAGTCGCCACCGCCTGAGCCGCTTAGCAATCAGCCCCAGCATTTT	CASSESPPPEPLSNQPQHF
TRBV7-9	NA	TRBJ2-7	16	TRBD1	TGTGCCAGCAGCCCGACCCCCGGGACAGTACGCCACGAGCAGTACTTC	CASSPTPGTVRHEQYF
TRBV27	NA	TRBJ1-1	15	NA	TGTGCCAGCAGTTTATGGGGTCTCATGAACACTGAAGCTTTCTTT	CASSLWGLMNTEAFF
TRBV30	NA	TRBJ2-5	13	TRBD1	TGTGCCTGGAACATTAAGGGGGCCGAGACCCAGTACTTC	CAWNIKGAETQYF
TRBV7-9	once	TRBJ2-7	15	NA	TGTGCCAGCAGCGGACTTACAGGGTCCTCCTACGAGCAGTACTTC	CASSGLTGSSYEQYF
TRBV7-9	NA	TRBJ1-5	15	TRBD1	TGTGCCAGCAGCTCGACAGGGTCAGGCAATCAGCCCCAGCATTTT	CASSSTGSGNQPQHF
TRBV19	NA	TRBJ2-1	15	TRBD2	TGTGCCAGTAGTATTCGGGGGGAAGCCTACAATGAGCAGTTCTTC	CASSIRGEAYNEQFF
TRBV28	NA	TRBJ1-1	12	NA	TGTGCCAGCAGACTCAGGTACACTGAAGCTTTCTTT	CASRLRYTEAFF
TRBV11-2	NA	TRBJ1-1	14	NA	TGTGCCAGCAGCCCGGGCGGCAGGAACACTGAAGCTTTCTTT	CASSPGGRNTEAFF
TRBV19	NA	TRBJ1-5	12	NA	TGTGCCAGCCAGGGTTCGAATCAGCCCCAGCATTTT	CASQGSNQPQHF
TRBV11-3	NA	TRBJ2-1	15	NA	TGTGCCAGCAGCCGTCAGGAGGGATCCTACAATGAGCAGTTCTTC	CASSRQEGSYNEQFF
TRBV7-8	NA	TRBJ2-7	15	NA	TGTGCCAGCAGCTTAGTGGGGGGAGTGGGGGAAGAGCAGTACTTC	CASSLVGGVGEEQYF
TRBV5-1	NA	TRBJ2-7	16	NA	TGCGCCAGCAGCTTGCCCGCCACAGGGCCCGCCTACGAGCAGTACTTC	CASSLPATGPAYEQYF
TRBV5-1	NA	TRBJ2-5	13	NA	TGCGCCAGCAGGACAGTACCCCAAGAGACCCAGTACTTC	CASRTVPQETQYF
TRBV28	NA	TRBJ2-2	17	NA	TGTGCCAGCAGTTCCCCTCTAGGGGGGGGGAACACCGGGGAGCTGTTTTTT	CASSSPLGGGNTGELFF
TRBV7-8	NA	TRBJ2-1	12	NA	TGTGCCAGCAGCCGAGCTGGGGATGAGCAGTTCTTC	CASSRAGDEQFF
TRBV7-2	NA	TRBJ2-7	15	TRBD2	TGTGCCAGCAGCTCGATAGCGGGAGCATTCTACGAGCAGTACTTC	CASSSIAGAFYEQYF
TRBV28	once	TRBJ2-7	16	NA	TGTGCCAGCAGTTCACAGGGTAAGGTTCCTGCTTCCGAGCAGTACTTC	CASSSQGKVPASEQYF
TRBV19	NA	TRBJ2-7	14	TRBD2	TGTGCCAGTAGTTACGGAGCGGGAGGATACGAGCAGTACTTC	CASSYGAGGYEQYF
TRBV28	NA	TRBJ2-7	14	NA	TGTGCCAGCAGGGACCCCGGGAGCACCTACGAGCAGTACTTC	CASRDPGSTYEQYF
TRBV7-3	NA	TRBJ1-5	15	TRBD1	TGTGCCAGCAGCTTAGCGGGGCCAGGGGGAGGGCCCCAGCATTTT	CASSLAGPGGGPQHF
TRBV27	NA	TRBJ2-3	13	NA	TGTGCCAGCAGTTTAAGGGGCACAGATACGCAGTATTTT	CASSLRGTDTQYF
TRBV19	NA	TRBJ1-5	17	NA	TGTGCCAGTAGTATAGAGAGAAGGGGGTTGAGCAATCAGCCCCAGCATTTT	CASSIERRGLSNQPQHF
TRBV27	NA	TRBJ2-3	15	TRBD2	TGTGCCAGCAGGTTACTAGTGGGAGGGACAGATACGCAGTATTTT	CASRLLVGGTDTQYF
TRBV6-6	NA	TRBJ2-1	12	NA	TGTGCCAGCAGTTACTCCTACAATGAGCAGTTCTTC	CASSYSYNEQFF
TRBV5-1	NA	TRBJ2-7	14	NA	TGCGCCAGCAGCTTGGTTACCAGCTCCTACGAGCAGTACTTC	CASSLVTSSYEQYF
TRBV4-1	NA	TRBJ2-1	11	NA	TGCGCCAGCAGCCAAGAAAATGAGCAGTTCTTC	CASSQENEQFF
TRBV7-7	NA	TRBJ2-5	13	NA	TGTGCCAGCAGCCGGACATTACAAGAGACCCAGTACTTC	CASSRTLQETQYF
TRBV29-1	NA	TRBJ2-2	14	NA	TGCAGCGTAGGACTGCCCGAGGGAACCGGGGAGCTGTTTTTT	CSVGLPEGTGELFF
TRBV28	NA	TRBJ1-4	16	TRBD1	TGTGCCAGCAGTTCCCTTATGACAGGGTGGGATGAAAAACTGTTTTTT	CASSSLMTGWDEKLFF
TRBV25-1	once	TRBJ2-5	16	TRBD2	TGTGCCAGCACTTCCCTACTAGCGGGAGGTTATGAGACCCAGTACTTC	CASTSLLAGGYETQYF
TRBV19	NA	TRBJ2-7	15	TRBD2	TGTGCCAGTAGGAAACTAGCGGGAGCTTTCTACGAGCAGTACTTC	CASRKLAGAFYEQYF
TRBV5-1	NA	TRBJ2-7	14	NA	TGCGCCAGCAGCTTGGATCCCTTAAACTACGAGCAGTACTTC	CASSLDPLNYEQYF
TRBV19	NA	TRBJ2-3	11	NA	TGTGCCATATCGACGCGTTCCGAGCTGTATTTT	CAISTRSELYF
TRBV10-3	NA	TRBJ1-5	13	TRBD1	TGTGCCATCAGTGACCAGGGACAGCAGCCCCAGCATTTT	CAISDQGQQPQHF
TRBV11-1	once	TRBJ2-1	13	NA	TGTGCCAGCAGCTTTGGGCTAACTGAGAACAAGATCTTC	CASSFGLTENKIF
TRBV5-1	NA	TRBJ2-5	12	NA	TGCGCCAGCAGCTTGAAGGGTGAGACCCAGTACTTC	CASSLKGETQYF
TRBV30	NA	TRBJ2-7	14	NA	TGTGCCTGGAGATGGGGGGTTTGGACCTACGAGCAGTACTTC	CAWRWGVWTYEQYF
TRBV18	NA	TRBJ2-5	14	NA	TGTGCCAGCTCACCACCGTCCAGGGTGGAGACCCAGTACTTC	CASSPPSRVETQYF
TRBV6-5	NA	TRBJ1-1	14	NA	TGTGCCAGCAGTTACTCCGGGACCGTCACTGAAGCTTTCTTT	CASSYSGTVTEAFF
TRBV19	NA	TRBJ2-5	19	TRBD2	TGTGCCAGTAGTATCGGTGGACGGGGACTAGCGGGAGGGCAAGAGACCCAGTACTTC	CASSIGGRGLAGGQETQYF
TRBV6-6	NA	TRBJ2-7	12	NA	TGTGCCAGCAGTACTATCCACGGTGAGCAGTACTTC	CASSTIHGEQYF